Sequencing of this T cell receptor beta chain was carried out in a study of blood T cell repertoires in COVID-19. Across the study: The study drew acute and convalescent COVID-19 samples from the United States, Italy and Spain.

TCRdb's table, derived via immunoSEQ multiplex PCR, lists solely in-frame clones and lacks some. The profile shows 260,000 or so clones, roughly 80% of them singletons. It was during active infection that Seattle patients were enrolled and then longitudinally followed. The CDR3 consists of 14 residues. CDR1 and CDR2 (germline): LGHDT, YNNKEL (reference sequence). Trimming took 4 bases from V and 3 from J, leaving 12 bases between them. What was sequenced was peripheral blood. This receptor was obtained from a woman of 80 years or more with COVID-19, enrolled during active disease. This sequence joins TRBV3-1 (or the pseudogene TRBV3-2) and TRBJ2-5; D not resolved. The CDR3: CASSPSVFEETQYF. Here the CDR3 DNA reads TGTGCCAGCAGCCCTTCGGTCTTCGAAGAGACCCAGTACTTC.